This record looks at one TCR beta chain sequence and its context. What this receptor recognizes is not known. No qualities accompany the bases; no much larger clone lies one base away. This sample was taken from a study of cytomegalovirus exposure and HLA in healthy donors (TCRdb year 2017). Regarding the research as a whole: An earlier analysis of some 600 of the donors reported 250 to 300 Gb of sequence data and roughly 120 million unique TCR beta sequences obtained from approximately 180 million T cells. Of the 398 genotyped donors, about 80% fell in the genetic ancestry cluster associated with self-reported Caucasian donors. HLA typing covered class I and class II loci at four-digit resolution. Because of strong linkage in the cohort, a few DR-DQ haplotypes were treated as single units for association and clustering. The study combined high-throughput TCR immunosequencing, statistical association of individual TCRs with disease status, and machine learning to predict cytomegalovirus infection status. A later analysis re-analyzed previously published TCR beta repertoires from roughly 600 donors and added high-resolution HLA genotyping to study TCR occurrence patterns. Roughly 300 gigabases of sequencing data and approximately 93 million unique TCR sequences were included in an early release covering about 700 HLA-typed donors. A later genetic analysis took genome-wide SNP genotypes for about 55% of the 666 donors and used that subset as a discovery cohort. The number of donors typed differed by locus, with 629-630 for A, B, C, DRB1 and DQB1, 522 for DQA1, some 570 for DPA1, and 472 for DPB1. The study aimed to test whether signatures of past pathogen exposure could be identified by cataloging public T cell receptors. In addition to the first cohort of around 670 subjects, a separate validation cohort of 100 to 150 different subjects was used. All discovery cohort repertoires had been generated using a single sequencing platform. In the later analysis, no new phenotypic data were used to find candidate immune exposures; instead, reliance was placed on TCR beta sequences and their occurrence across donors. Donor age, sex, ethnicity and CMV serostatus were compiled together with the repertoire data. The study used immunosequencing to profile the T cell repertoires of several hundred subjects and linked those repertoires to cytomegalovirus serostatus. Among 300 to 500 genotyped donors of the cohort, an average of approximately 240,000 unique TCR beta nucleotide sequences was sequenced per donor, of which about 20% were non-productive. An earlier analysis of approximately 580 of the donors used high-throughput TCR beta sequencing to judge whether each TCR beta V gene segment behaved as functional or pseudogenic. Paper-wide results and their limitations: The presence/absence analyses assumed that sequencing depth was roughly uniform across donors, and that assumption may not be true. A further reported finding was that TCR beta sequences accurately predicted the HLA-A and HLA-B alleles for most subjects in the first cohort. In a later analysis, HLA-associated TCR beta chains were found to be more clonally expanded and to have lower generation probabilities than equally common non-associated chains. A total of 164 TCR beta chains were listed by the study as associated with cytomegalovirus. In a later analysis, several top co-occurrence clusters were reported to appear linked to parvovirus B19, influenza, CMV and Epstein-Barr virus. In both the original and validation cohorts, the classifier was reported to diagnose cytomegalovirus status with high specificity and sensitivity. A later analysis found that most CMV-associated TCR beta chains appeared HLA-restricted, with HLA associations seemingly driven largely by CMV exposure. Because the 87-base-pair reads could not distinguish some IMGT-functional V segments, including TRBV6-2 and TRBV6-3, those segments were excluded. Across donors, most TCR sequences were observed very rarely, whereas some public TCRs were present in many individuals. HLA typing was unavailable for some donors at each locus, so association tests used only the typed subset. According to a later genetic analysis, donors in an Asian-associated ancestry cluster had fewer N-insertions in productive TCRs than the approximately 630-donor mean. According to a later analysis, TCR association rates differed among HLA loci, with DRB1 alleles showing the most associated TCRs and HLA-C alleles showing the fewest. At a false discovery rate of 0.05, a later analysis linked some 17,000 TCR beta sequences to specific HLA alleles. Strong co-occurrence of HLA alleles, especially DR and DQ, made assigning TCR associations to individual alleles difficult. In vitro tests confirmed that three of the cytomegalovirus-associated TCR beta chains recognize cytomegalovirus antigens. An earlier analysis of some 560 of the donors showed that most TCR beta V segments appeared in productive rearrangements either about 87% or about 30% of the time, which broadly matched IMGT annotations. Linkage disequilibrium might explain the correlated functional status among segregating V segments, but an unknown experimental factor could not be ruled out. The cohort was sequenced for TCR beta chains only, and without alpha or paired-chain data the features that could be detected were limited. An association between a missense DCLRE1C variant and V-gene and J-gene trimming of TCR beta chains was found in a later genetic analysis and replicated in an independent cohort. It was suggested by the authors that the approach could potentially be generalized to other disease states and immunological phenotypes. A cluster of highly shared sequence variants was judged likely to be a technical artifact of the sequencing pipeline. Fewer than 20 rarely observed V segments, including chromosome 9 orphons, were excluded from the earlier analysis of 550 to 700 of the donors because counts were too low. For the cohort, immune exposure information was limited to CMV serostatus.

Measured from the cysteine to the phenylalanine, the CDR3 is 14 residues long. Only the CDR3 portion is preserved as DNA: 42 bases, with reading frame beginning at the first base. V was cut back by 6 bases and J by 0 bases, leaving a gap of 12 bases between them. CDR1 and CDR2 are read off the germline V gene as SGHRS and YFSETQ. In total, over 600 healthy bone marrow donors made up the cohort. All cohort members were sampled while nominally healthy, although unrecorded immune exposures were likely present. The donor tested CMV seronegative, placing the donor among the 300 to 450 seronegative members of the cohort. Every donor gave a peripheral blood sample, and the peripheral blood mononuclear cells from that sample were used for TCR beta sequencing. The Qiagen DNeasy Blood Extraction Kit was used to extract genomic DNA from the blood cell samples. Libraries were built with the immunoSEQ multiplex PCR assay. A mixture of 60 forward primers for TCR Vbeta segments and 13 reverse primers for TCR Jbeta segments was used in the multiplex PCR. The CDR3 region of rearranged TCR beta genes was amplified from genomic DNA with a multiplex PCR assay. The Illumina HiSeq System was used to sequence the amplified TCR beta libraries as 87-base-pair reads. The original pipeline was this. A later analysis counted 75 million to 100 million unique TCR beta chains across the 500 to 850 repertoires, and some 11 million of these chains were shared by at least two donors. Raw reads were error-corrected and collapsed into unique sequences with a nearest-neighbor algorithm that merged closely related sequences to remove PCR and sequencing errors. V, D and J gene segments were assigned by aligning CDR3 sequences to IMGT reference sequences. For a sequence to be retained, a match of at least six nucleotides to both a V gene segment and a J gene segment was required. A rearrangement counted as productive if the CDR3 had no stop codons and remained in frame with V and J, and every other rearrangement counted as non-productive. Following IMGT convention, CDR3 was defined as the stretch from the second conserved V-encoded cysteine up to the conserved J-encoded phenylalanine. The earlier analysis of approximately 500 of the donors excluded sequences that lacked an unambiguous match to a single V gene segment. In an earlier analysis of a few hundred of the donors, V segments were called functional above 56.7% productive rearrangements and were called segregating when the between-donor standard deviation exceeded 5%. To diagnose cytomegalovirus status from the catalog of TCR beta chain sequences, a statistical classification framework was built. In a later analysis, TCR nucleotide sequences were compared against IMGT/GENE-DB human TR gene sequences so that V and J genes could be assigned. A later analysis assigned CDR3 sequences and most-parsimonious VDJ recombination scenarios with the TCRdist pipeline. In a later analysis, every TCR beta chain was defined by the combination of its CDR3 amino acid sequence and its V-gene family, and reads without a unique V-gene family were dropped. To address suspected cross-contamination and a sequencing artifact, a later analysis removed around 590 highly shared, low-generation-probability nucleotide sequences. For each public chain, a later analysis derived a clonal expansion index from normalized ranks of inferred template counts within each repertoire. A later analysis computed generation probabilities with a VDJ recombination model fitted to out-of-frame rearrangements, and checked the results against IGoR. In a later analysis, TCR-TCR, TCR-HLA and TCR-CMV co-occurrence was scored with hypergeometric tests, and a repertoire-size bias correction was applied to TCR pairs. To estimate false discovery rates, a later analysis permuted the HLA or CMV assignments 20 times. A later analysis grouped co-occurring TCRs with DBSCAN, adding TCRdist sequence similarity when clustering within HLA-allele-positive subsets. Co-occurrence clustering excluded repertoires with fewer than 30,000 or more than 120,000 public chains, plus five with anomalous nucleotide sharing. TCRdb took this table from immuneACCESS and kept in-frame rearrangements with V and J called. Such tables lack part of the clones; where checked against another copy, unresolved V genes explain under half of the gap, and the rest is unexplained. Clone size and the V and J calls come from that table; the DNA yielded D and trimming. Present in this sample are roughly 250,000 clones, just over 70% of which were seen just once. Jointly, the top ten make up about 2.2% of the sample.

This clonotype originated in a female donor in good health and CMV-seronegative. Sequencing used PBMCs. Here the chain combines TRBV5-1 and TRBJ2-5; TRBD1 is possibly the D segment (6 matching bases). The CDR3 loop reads CASKPGANQETQYF. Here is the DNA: TGCGCCAGCAAACCAGGGGCAAACCAAGAGACCCAGTACTTC.